These 10 T cell receptor beta chains were all obtained from the same sample, sequenced in a study of blood T cell repertoires in COVID-19. Sequencing used immunoSEQ multiplex PCR; TCRdb keeps in-frame clones, though not all of them. Among more than 400,000 clones listed, 80% to 95% were seen once. Sequencing used PBMCs or T cells enriched from blood (not recorded which). These receptor sequences come from a man between 18 and 29 years old who had recovered from COVID-19.

This clone appeared a few times. This chain joins TRBV6-1 and TRBJ2-7, with no clear D. Trimming left V 2 bases short and J 0 bases short, with 17 bases between. Looked up from germline, CDR1 is MNHNS and CDR2 is SASEGT. This CDR3 is 17 amino acids long. This CDR3 reads CASSERSGFPNSYEQYF. CDR3 DNA sequence: TGTGCCAGCAGTGAACGGTCAGGCTTCCCAAACTCCTACGAGCAGTACTTC.

This rearrangement joins TRBV5-1 to TRBJ2-2; 8 nucleotides align to TRBD2. CDR1 is SGHRS, CDR2 YFSETQ, per germline. With 0 bases clipped from V and 4 bases from J, the junction kept 11 bases outside the gene matches. There are 18 residues in the CDR3. CDR3 region: CASSLVTSGRVGTGELFF. The CDR3 nucleotides are TGCGCCAGCAGCTTGGTGACCAGCGGGAGAGTTGGCACCGGGGAGCTGTTTTTT.

The CDR3 region has the DNA TGTGCCAGCAGCGGCGGTGGTCAATCTGAAGCTTTCTTT. It is translated as CASSGGGQSEAFF. The gene calls are TRBV7-9 and TRBJ1-1; D not certain. Germline assignment: CDR1 SEHNR and CDR2 FQNEAQ (reference sequence). V lost 5 bases and J 6 bases, leaving 13 bases between the germline ends. The CDR3 covers 13 residues. Full variable domain (remainder filled in from reference TRBV7-9 and TRBJ1-1): DTGVSQNPRHKITKRGQNVTFRCDPISEHNRLYWYRQTLGQGPEFLTYFQNEAQLEKSRLLSDRFSAERPKGSFSTLEIQRTEQGDSAMYLCASSGGGQSEAFFGQGTRLTVV.

This clone showed up just a few times. The V and J genes are TRBV6-5 and TRBJ1-3; 7 nucleotides align to TRBD1. The CDR3 is made up of 15 amino acids. V was clipped by 6 bases and J by 0 bases; unmatched bases: 5. Germline V gene data show CDR1 as MNHEY and CDR2 as SVGAGI. The CDR3: CASSRDSSSGNTIYF. CDR3 nucleotide sequence: TGTGCCAGCAGCCGGGACAGTTCCTCTGGAAACACCATATATTTT.

The V and J genes are TRBV6-2 or TRBV6-3 and TRBJ2-3; maybe TRBD2 (6 bases). Germline CDR1 MNHEY, CDR2 SVGEGT. The CDR3 loop spans 14 amino acids. The V end was cut by 1 base, the J end by 4 bases, with 9 bases between. The CDR3 DNA is TGTGCCAGCAGTTACTACGGGGAGGCAGATACGCAGTATTTT. Translated, it gives CASSYYGEADTQYF.

The rearrangement joins TRBV18 to TRBJ1-5, with D uncertain. Per the germline V gene, CDR1 is KGHSH and CDR2 is LQKENI. CDR3 length: 13 amino acids. Trimming removed 1 base at V and 8 bases at J, with 9 bases between. In nucleotides, the CDR3 is TGTGCCAGCTCACCACAGGACTTGGAGCCCCAGCATTTT. It is translated as CASSPQDLEPQHF.

The chain recombines TRBV18 with TRBJ1-3; D unclear. With 4 bases removed from V and 4 bases from J, the gap between germline ends came to 14 bases. Germline V gene data show CDR1 as KGHSH and CDR2 as LQKENI. The CDR3 covers 15 residues. CDR3 sequence: CASSLSAAEGNTIYF. The DNA of the CDR3 is TGTGCCAGCTCACTCTCCGCGGCAGAAGGAAACACCATATATTTT.

J is TRBJ2-1 and V is TRBV7-9, with unresolved D. The CDR3 runs to 13 residues. Germline CDR1 SEHNR, CDR2 FQNEAQ (reference sequence). With 10 bases removed from V and 10 bases from J, the gap between germline ends came to 20 bases. The CDR3 nucleotides are TGTGCCACGGGTCGTGAGGTTGACGGAGAGCAGTTCTTC. It is translated as CATGREVDGEQFF.

V is TRBV10-1 and J is TRBJ2-2; D is undetermined. Germline V CDR1 and CDR2: WNHNN, SYGVQD (reference sequence). The CDR3 runs 15 residues. Trimming stripped 0 bases from V and 1 base from J, with 6 bases between. The CDR3 is CASSESNWNTGELFF. The CDR3 DNA reads TGCGCCAGCAGTGAGTCGAACTGGAACACCGGGGAGCTGTTTTTT.

This chain connects TRBV27 to TRBJ1-1; the D is unclear. V was cut by 2 bases and J by 6 bases, with 10 bases left in between. The CDR3 consists of 13 residues. Germline V gene lookup returns CDR1 MNHEY and CDR2 SMNVEV (reference sequence). As DNA, the CDR3 is TGTGCCAGCAGTTTAAGGAGGGCCCCTGAAGCTTTCTTT. It specifies CASSLRRAPEAFF.